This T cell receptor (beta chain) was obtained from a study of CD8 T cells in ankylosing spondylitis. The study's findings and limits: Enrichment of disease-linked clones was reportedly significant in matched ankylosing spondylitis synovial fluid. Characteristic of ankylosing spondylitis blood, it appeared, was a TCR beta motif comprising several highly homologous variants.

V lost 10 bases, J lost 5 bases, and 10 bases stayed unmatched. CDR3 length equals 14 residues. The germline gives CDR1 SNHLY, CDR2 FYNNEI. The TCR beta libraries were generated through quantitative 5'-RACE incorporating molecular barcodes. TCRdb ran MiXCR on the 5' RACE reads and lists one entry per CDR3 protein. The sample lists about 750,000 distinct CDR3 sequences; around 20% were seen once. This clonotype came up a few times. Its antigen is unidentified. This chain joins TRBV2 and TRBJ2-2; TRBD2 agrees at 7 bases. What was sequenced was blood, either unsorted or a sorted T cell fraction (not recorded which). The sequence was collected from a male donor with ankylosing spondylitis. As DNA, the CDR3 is TGTGCCACCGCAGTGGGAGGGCCTACCGGGGAGCTGTTTTTT. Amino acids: CATAVGGPTGELFF.